The clone carrying this T cell receptor (beta chain) has only a few counts. The antigen is undetermined. Other DNA sequences in the same sample also yield this CDR3. The sample belongs to a study of OX40 agonist ivuxolimab in advanced cancers. Overall study: Ivuxolimab, an agonistic anti-OX40 (CD134) antibody, was given to patients. General observations from the study: People who partly responded at 0.1-3.0 mg/kg had some of the least clonal expansion seen. Low levels of normalized T-cell clonal expansion also appeared in some nonresponders. The antigen specificity of the peripheral T cells (those that were expanded) was not determined.

Produced via immunoSEQ multiplex PCR; TCRdb's table is partial and in-frame only. The data contain tens of thousands of clones, roughly 84% of them singletons. The germline CDR1 and CDR2 sequences are MNHEY and SVGAGI. This CDR3 spans 13 amino acids. The V end was cut by 0 bases, the J end by 5 bases, with 7 bases between. This receptor was obtained from an adult with an advanced solid tumor such as melanoma, head and neck, liver or kidney cancer. The starting material was CD4+ or CD8+ T cells sorted from blood, obtained in a trial of the OX40 agonist ivuxolimab. The chain recombines TRBV6-5 with TRBJ1-2; D unresolved. The CDR3 coding sequence is TGTGCCAGCAGTTACTCGGGGAGTTATGGCTACACCTTC. This translates into CASSYSGSYGYTF.